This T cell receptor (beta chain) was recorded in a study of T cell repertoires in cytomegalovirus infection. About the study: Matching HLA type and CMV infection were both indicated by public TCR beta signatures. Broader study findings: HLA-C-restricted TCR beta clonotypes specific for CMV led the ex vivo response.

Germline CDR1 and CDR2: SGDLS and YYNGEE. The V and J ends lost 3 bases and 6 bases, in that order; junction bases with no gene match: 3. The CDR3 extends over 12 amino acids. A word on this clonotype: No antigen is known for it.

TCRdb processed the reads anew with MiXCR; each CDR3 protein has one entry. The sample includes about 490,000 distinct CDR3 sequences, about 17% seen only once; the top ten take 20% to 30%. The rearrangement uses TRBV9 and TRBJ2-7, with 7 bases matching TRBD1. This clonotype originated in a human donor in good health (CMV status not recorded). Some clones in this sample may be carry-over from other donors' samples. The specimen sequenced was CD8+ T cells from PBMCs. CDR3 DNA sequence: TGTGCCAGCAGCGGAAACAGGGGCGAGCAGTACTTC. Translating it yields CASSGNRGEQYF.